A single sample gave rise to the 13 T cell receptor beta chains below, sequenced in a study of T cell repertoires in cytomegalovirus infection. Using its own MiXCR run on the reads, TCRdb lists one record per CDR3 protein. The sample comprises approximately 500,000 distinct CDR3 sequences, roughly 12% of which are singletons, and roughly a tenth rests with the top ten. What was sequenced was PBMCs. Receptor source: a human donor in good health (CMV status not recorded). Some clones in this sample may be carry-over from other donors' samples.

This clonotype was counted many times. The V and J genes are TRBV7-2 and TRBJ1-5, with 8 bases fitting TRBD1. The CDR3 consists of 16 residues. Germline V gene data show CDR1 as SGHTA and CDR2 as FQGNSA. V shed 5 bases and J 5 bases; nucleotides not matched to a gene: 11. CDR3 in DNA: TGTGCCAGCAGCCCAGGACAGGGTCCACCGGATCAGCCCCAGCATTTT. Its translation is CASSPGQGPPDQPQHF.

This clonotype was picked up many times. The rearrangement joins TRBV2 to TRBJ2-3; possibly TRBD1 or TRBD2 for D (5 bases each). Germline V gene data show CDR1 as SNHLY and CDR2 as FYNNEI. There are 12 residues in the CDR3. V lost 2 bases to trimming and J lost 13 bases, with 13 bases between them. The CDR3 nucleotides read TGTGCCAGCAGTGAACCGGGGCCTAGGAAGTATTTT. Translation gives CASSEPGPRKYF.

This clonotype was picked up many times. The chain couples TRBV6-1 to TRBJ2-3; 11 bases are a match to TRBD2. The CDR3 spans 15 residues. J gave up 5 bases and V 6 bases, and 7 bases lay outside the gene matches. CDR1 is MNHNS and CDR2 is SASEGT in the germline V gene. CDR3 DNA: TGTGCCAGCAGAAGTTCTAGCGGGGGGAGAGATACGCAGTATTTT. This encodes CASRSSSGGRDTQYF.

This clonotype was counted ten times or more. This chain links TRBV20-1 with TRBJ2-1; perhaps TRBD1 as D (8 bases). V dropped 6 bases and J dropped 3 bases, with 12 bases sitting between them. Germline V CDR1 and CDR2: DFQATT, SNEGSKA (reference sequence). This CDR3 has 13 residues. The CDR3 loop is CSAYRGGYNEQFF. In DNA form, the CDR3 reads TGCAGTGCCTACAGGGGGGGCTACAATGAGCAGTTCTTC.

In its sample, this clonotype was seen a few times. The rearrangement uses TRBV4-1 and TRBJ2-5; a possible D gene is TRBD2 (6 bases). This CDR3 spans 15 amino acids. With 3 bases removed from V and 2 bases from J, the gap between germline ends came to 13 bases. CDR1 is MGHRA and CDR2 is YSYEKL in the germline V gene. As DNA, the CDR3 is TGCGCCAGCAGCCAGCCTGGGACTGATCAAGAGACCCAGTACTTC. It specifies CASSQPGTDQETQYF.

J is TRBJ2-5 and V is TRBV6-2 or TRBV6-3; the D gene is possibly TRBD2 (5 bases). The V end lost 7 bases, the J end lost 4 bases, and 25 bases lay between the germline ends. The CDR3 extends over 17 amino acids. Germline-derived CDR1 and CDR2 are MNHEY and SVGEGT. Here the CDR3 DNA reads TGTGCCAGCACCCCCTCGTTTAGAGGGCGATTGGGAGAGACCCAGTACTTC. It translates to CASTPSFRGRLGETQYF.

The table lists this clonotype with a few counts. The V and J genes are TRBV20-1 and TRBJ2-7; D remains ambiguous. Germline V gene lookup returns CDR1 DFQATT and CDR2 SNEGSKA (reference sequence). Trimming stripped 4 bases from V and 3 bases from J, with 13 bases between. This CDR3 has 13 amino acids. The CDR3 DNA is TGCAGTGCTACCCCTTGGGCGGACTACGAGCAGTACTTC. Translating gives CSATPWADYEQYF.

The chain carries TRBV6-1 and TRBJ1-5, with a tentative D call TRBD1 (5 bases). Per the germline V gene, CDR1 is MNHNS and CDR2 is SASEGT. Trimming pared 2 bases from V and 3 bases from J, leaving 11 bases between. The CDR3 is made up of 15 amino acids. The chain's CDR3 is CASSEQGLSNQPQHF. CDR3 nucleotide sequence: TGTGCCAGCAGTGAACAGGGCCTGTCCAATCAGCCCCAGCATTTT.

This clonotype was recorded at least ten times. This chain uses TRBV5-5 with TRBJ2-1; 11 positions agree with TRBD2. Germline V gene data show CDR1 as SGHKS and CDR2 as YYEKEE (reference sequence). This CDR3 is built from 16 residues. V lost 2 bases, J lost 4 bases, and 5 bases stayed unmatched. CDR3 sequence: CASSLTGTSGYNEQFF. CDR3 nucleotides: TGTGCCAGCAGCTTAACCGGGACTAGCGGATACAATGAGCAGTTCTTC.

This clonotype was counted only a few times. This chain joins TRBV28 and TRBJ1-1; perhaps TRBD1 as D (5 bases). V lost 6 bases and J 4 bases, leaving 15 bases between the germline ends. Germline V lookup: CDR1 MDHEN, CDR2 SYDVKM. CDR3 size: 14 residues. This chain's CDR3 is CASSLTGVGTEAFF. The CDR3, as DNA: TGTGCCAGCAGCCTGACGGGGGTCGGCACTGAAGCTTTCTTT. Full variable domain (outside the CDR3, taken from reference TRBV28 and TRBJ1-1): DVKVTQSSRYLVKRTGEKVFLECVQDMDHENMFWYRQDPGLGLRLIYFSYDVKMKEKGDIPEGYSVSREKKERFSLILESASTNQTSMYLCASSLTGVGTEAFFGQGTRLTVV.

Ten or more counts support this clonotype. The chain uses TRBV12-3 or TRBV12-4 and TRBJ1-2, with TRBD1 matching 8 bases. The ends lost 1 base at V and 1 base at J; junction bases unmatched: 2. The CDR3 has 15 amino acids. The CDR3: CASSLVDRDNYGYTF. The CDR3 nucleotides read TGTGCCAGCAGTTTAGTGGACAGGGATAACTATGGCTACACCTTC.

For the CDR3, the DNA is TGTGCCAGCGGTTGGACAGGCGGCTACGAGCAGTACTTC. Its translation: CASGWTGGYEQYF. J is TRBJ2-7 and V is TRBV27; 7 bases align to TRBD1. Germline CDR1 reads MNHEY; CDR2 reads SMNVEV (reference sequence). The CDR3 runs 13 residues. Trimming at V came to 8 bases and at J to 3 bases, leaving 7 bases not matched to a gene.

This clonotype was observed many times. This chain links TRBV12-3 or TRBV12-4 with TRBJ1-1; D may be TRBD1 (6 bases). This CDR3 contains 13 residues. Trimming took off 2 bases at V and 9 bases at J, with 13 bases between the two ends. This CDR3 reads CASSLKGGGKAFF. CDR3 DNA: TGTGCCAGCAGTTTAAAGGGGGGGGGTAAAGCTTTCTTT.